These T cell receptor beta chains were read from a single sample in a study of blood T cells in healthy people across ages. TCRdb reprocessed the 5' RACE reads with MiXCR, giving one entry per CDR3 protein. In the table there are 760,000 or so distinct CDR3 sequences, 25% of which are singletons. This same sample was also taken into another study, of T cells of mothers and their children.

Sequencing used blood. The receptors derive from a boy aged 5-17 years in good health. The CDR3 runs from the conserved cysteine through the conserved F or W. A D gene is named only where the DNA matches it firmly. Size is stated for part of the rows, as once, few or many counts, or as a class when the clone is expanded.

d_gene | j_gene | v_gene | abundance | CDR3aa | CDR3nt
. | TRBJ2-3 | TRBV20-1 | once | CSASRDMGDTQYF | TGCAGTGCTAGTAGGGATATGGGAGATACGCAGTATTTT
. | TRBJ2-3 | TRBV7-2 | . | CASSLMGDTQYF | TGTGCCAGCAGCTTAATGGGGGATACGCAGTATTTT
. | TRBJ2-1 | TRBV7-9 | few | CASWEGAEQFF | TGTGCCAGCTGGGAGGGGGCTGAGCAGTTCTTC
. | TRBJ2-7 | TRBV29-1 | . | CSVMGPSYEQYF | TGCAGCGTCATGGGCCCATCCTACGAGCAGTACTTC
. | TRBJ2-1 | TRBV6-2/TRBV6-3 | . | CASSYSSVSYDEQFF | TGTGCCAGCAGTTACTCGAGTGTATCCTACGATGAGCAGTTCTTC
. | TRBJ2-7 | TRBV10-2 | . | CASTTGGTFYEQYF | TGCGCCAGCACCACCGGGGGGACATTCTACGAGCAGTACTTC
TRBD1 | TRBJ1-2 | TRBV5-1 | . | CASSNIRGSNYGYTF | TGCGCCAGCAGTAACATCAGGGGGTCTAACTATGGCTACACCTTC
. | TRBJ1-5 | TRBV4-2 | few | CASSQGTEYSNQPQHF | TGTGCCAGCAGCCAAGGGACAGAGTATAGCAATCAGCCCCAGCATTTT
. | TRBJ1-1 | TRBV29-1 | few | CSVAQGKGVMNTEAFF | TGCAGCGTTGCACAGGGAAAGGGTGTCATGAACACTGAAGCTTTCTTT
TRBD1 | TRBJ1-1 | TRBV4-1 | once | CASSWDRGDTEAFF | TGCGCCAGCAGCTGGGACAGGGGCGACACTGAAGCTTTCTTT
. | TRBJ2-7 | TRBV5-1 | many | CASSPLQESYEQYF | TGCGCCAGCAGCCCTCTACAGGAGTCCTACGAGCAGTACTTC
. | TRBJ2-1 | TRBV5-1 | few | CASSRGAEYNEQFF | TGCGCCAGCAGCCGGGGAGCAGAGTACAATGAGCAGTTCTTC
. | TRBJ2-2 | TRBV13 | . | CASSLAQDWNTGELFF | TGTGCCAGCAGCTTAGCTCAGGACTGGAACACCGGGGAGCTGTTTTTT
TRBD2 | TRBJ2-3 | TRBV29-1 | few | CSAVGGETSGSSGGPDTQYF | TGCAGCGCTGTTGGAGGGGAAACTAGCGGGAGTTCCGGGGGGCCAGATACGCAGTATTTT
TRBD2 | TRBJ2-5 | TRBV6-1 | few | CASSREAGVKTQYF | TGTGCCAGCAGTCGGGAGGCGGGGGTAAAGACCCAGTACTTC
TRBD1 | TRBJ2-3 | TRBV5-1 | few | CASFTGDTDTQYF | TGCGCCAGCTTTACAGGGGACACAGATACGCAGTATTTT
TRBD2 | TRBJ2-1 | TRBV7-2 | . | CASSLVGLAGGVDEQFF | TGTGCCAGCAGCTTAGTGGGACTAGCGGGGGGGGTCGATGAGCAGTTCTTC
. | TRBJ1-1 | TRBV9 | . | CASSAGVGRTNTEAFF | TGTGCCAGCAGCGCCGGGGTGGGGAGGACGAACACTGAAGCTTTCTTT
. | TRBJ1-1 | TRBV12-3/TRBV12-4 | . | CASSLSREAFF | TGCGCCAGCAGTTTAAGCAGAGAAGCTTTCTTT
. | TRBJ2-6 | TRBV4-1 | . | CASSQSGSGANVLTF | TGCGCCAGCAGCCAAAGTGGGTCTGGGGCCAACGTCCTGACTTTC
. | TRBJ2-4 | TRBV18 | few | CASSPRATAKNIQYF | TGTGCCAGCTCACCACGGGCAACAGCCAAAAACATTCAGTACTTC
. | TRBJ1-1 | TRBV5-1 | . | CASSLAQGRTEAFF | TGCGCCAGCAGCTTGGCACAGGGTCGGACTGAAGCTTTCTTT
. | TRBJ2-3 | TRBV20-1 | few | CSAREGPTDTQYF | TGCAGTGCTAGGGAGGGGCCCACAGATACGCAGTATTTT
. | TRBJ1-2 | TRBV29-1 | . | CSVEDPGGYNYGYAF | TGCAGCGTTGAAGATCCGGGCGGATATAACTATGGCTACGCCTTC
. | TRBJ1-1 | TRBV14 | . | CASSQEQGYYTEAFF | TGTGCCAGCAGCCAAGAGCAAGGGTACTACACTGAAGCTTTCTTT
TRBD2 | TRBJ2-7 | TRBV6-5 | . | CASTLAGEGTYEQYF | TGTGCCAGCACTTTAGCGGGAGAGGGTACCTACGAGCAGTACTTC
. | TRBJ1-1 | TRBV27 | . | CASSPDIYGTPNTEAFF | TGTGCCAGCAGTCCTGACATCTACGGAACCCCGAACACTGAAGCTTTCTTT
TRBD2 | TRBJ2-7 | TRBV29-1 | . | CSVLAGAHEQYF | TGCAGCGTTTTGGCGGGAGCCCACGAGCAGTACTTC
. | TRBJ2-7 | TRBV27 | few | CASQNGFSSYEQYF | TGTGCCAGCCAGAATGGGTTTAGCTCCTACGAGCAGTACTTC
TRBD1 | TRBJ2-7 | TRBV7-2 | . | CASSLEQGNEQYF | TGTGCCAGCAGCTTAGAACAGGGGAACGAGCAGTACTTC
TRBD2 | TRBJ2-7 | TRBV10-3 | few | CAISDPTSGNKEQYF | TGTGCCATCAGTGACCCGACTAGCGGGAATAAAGAGCAGTACTTC
. | TRBJ1-2 | TRBV7-9 | few | CASSWGNYGYTF | TGTGCCAGCAGCTGGGGGAACTATGGCTACACCTTC
. | TRBJ2-5 | TRBV29-1 | . | CSVELNRVAETQYF | TGCAGCGTTGAACTTAACAGGGTAGCAGAGACCCAGTACTTC
. | TRBJ1-1 | TRBV20-1 | few | CSARGIAFGVYDTEAFF | TGCAGTGCTAGAGGAATAGCTTTCGGAGTTTATGACACTGAAGCTTTCTTT
. | TRBJ1-4 | TRBV4-3 | . | CASSDEGAVFGELFF | TGCGCCAGCAGCGACGAGGGAGCTGTCTTCGGGGAACTGTTTTTT
TRBD1 | TRBJ2-7 | TRBV28 | . | CASSPYEQGAYEQYF | TGTGCCAGCAGCCCCTATGAGCAGGGGGCTTACGAGCAGTACTTC
TRBD1 | TRBJ1-2 | TRBV29-1 | . | CSVELGTGFYGYTF | TGCAGCGTTGAGTTGGGGACAGGATTCTATGGCTACACCTTC
. | TRBJ2-1 | TRBV5-1 | . | CASNQHPASSYNEQFF | TGCGCCAGCAATCAACACCCGGCCAGCTCCTACAATGAGCAGTTCTTC